These 21 T cell receptor beta chains share one sample of origin, sequenced in a study of beta chain features in type 1 diabetes. Expressed TCRB transcripts got sequenced, as all isolated RNA was reverse transcribed. Method: immunoSEQ multiplex PCR; TCRdb's copy keeps in-frame clones and lacks some. The sample lists some 500,000 clones; over 10% were seen once. The sample comprised naive CD4+ T cells from blood. The origin of the receptors is a woman under 30 in good health.

This clone showed up just a few times. The chain is built from TRBV25-1 and TRBJ2-7; 8 bases are shared with TRBD1. Germline CDR1 reads MGHDK; CDR2 reads SYGVNS. With V trimmed by 4 bases and J by 4 bases, 6 bases remained unmatched. The CDR3 length is 14 residues. The CDR3 region is CASSGSGQEYEQYF. The CDR3 DNA reads as TGTGCCAGCAGTGGCTCGGGACAGGAGTACGAGCAGTACTTC.

As regards this clone: Different DNA sequences within this sample yield the same CDR3. The V gene is TRBV2, the J gene TRBJ1-5; tentative D call: TRBD1 (5 bases). Germline V gives CDR1 SNHLY, CDR2 FYNNEI. This CDR3 region has 14 residues. The germline V and J ends were trimmed by 6 bases and 6 bases, with 15 bases remaining between them. The CDR3 here is CASSRQGSAQPQHF. DNA for the CDR3: TGTGCCAGCAGCAGGCAGGGTTCGGCTCAGCCCCAGCATTTT.

The chain employs TRBV18 and TRBJ1-1; no firm D call. The CDR3 is 13 residues long. Trimming removed 6 bases at V and 4 bases at J, with 12 bases between. Germline CDR1 KGHSH, CDR2 LQKENI. The CDR3 protein is CASSLSHGTEAFF. The CDR3 DNA reads as TGTGCCAGCTCCCTTAGCCACGGCACTGAAGCTTTCTTT. Full variable domain (missing parts from reference TRBV18 and TRBJ1-1): NAGVMQNPRHLVRRRGQEARLRCSPMKGHSHVYWYRQLPEEGLKFMVYLQKENIIDESGMPKERFSAEFPKEGPSILRIQQVVRGDSAAYFCASSLSHGTEAFFGQGTRLTVV.

This clone was picked up a small number of times. Given a much more abundant clone one base away, this may be a read error. The chain links TRBV5-8 to TRBJ2-3; D is unclear. The V and J ends lost 2 bases and 5 bases respectively, with 3 bases between them. Per the germline V gene, CDR1 is SGHTS and CDR2 is YDEGEE. This CDR3 comprises 11 residues. CDR3 in amino acids: CASSLGDTQYF. DNA for the CDR3: TGTGCCAGCAGCTTAGGAGATACGCAGTATTTT.

This chain connects TRBV27 to TRBJ1-1; TRBD1 matches 7 bases. V dropped 3 bases and J dropped 8; count of bases not matched to a gene: 12. Germline V gene lookup returns CDR1 MNHEY and CDR2 SMNVEV (reference sequence). The CDR3 spans 15 residues. The CDR3 loop reads CASSFRFRTGLEAFF. For the CDR3, the DNA is TGTGCCAGCAGTTTTCGCTTCAGGACAGGCCTAGAAGCTTTCTTT.

The table lists this clone with a few counts. This chain uses TRBV7-9 with TRBJ2-2; 9 nucleotides match TRBD1. The CDR3 extends over 15 amino acids. V shed 5 bases and J 2 bases; nucleotides not matched to a gene: 3. In germline, CDR1 is SEHNR, CDR2 FQNEAQ (reference sequence). CDR3 in amino acids: CASSPGQGNTGELFF. As DNA, the CDR3 is TGTGCCAGCAGCCCGGGACAGGGAAACACCGGGGAGCTGTTTTTT.

The chain employs TRBV14 and TRBJ1-6; 11 nucleotides agree with TRBD1. This CDR3 is built from 14 residues. V was clipped by 4 bases and J by 9 bases; unmatched bases: 2. The V gene's germline CDR1 is SGHDN and CDR2 FVKESK. The CDR3 here is CASSPGQGGSPLHF. CDR3 sequence (DNA): TGTGCCAGCAGCCCGGGACAGGGGGGTTCACCCCTCCACTTT.

This chain links TRBV11-3 with TRBJ2-2; D call uncertain. Trimming took 0 bases from V and 5 from J, leaving 7 bases between them. Germline V gives CDR1 SGHNT, CDR2 YENEEA. This CDR3 has 14 residues. CDR3 protein: CASSLESGTGELFF. CDR3 sequence (DNA): TGTGCCAGCAGCTTAGAGTCCGGGACCGGGGAGCTGTTTTTT.

V and J are TRBV19 and TRBJ1-2, with D possibly matching TRBD1 (5 bases). Germline V gene lookup returns CDR1 LNHDA and CDR2 SQIVND (reference sequence). This CDR3 region has 14 residues. Trimming removed 5 bases at V and 4 bases at J, with 14 bases between. CDR3 DNA: TGTGCCAGTAGTCTACTTGACAGCGGCTATGGCTACACCTTC. It codes for CASSLLDSGYGYTF.

This clone occurred a few times. In nucleotides, the CDR3 is TGTGCCAGCAGCCGATTGGACAGGACCTACGAGCAGTACGTC. This translates into CASSRLDRTYEQYV. This chain uses TRBV16 with TRBJ2-7, with 7 nucleotides matching TRBD1. This CDR3 contains 14 residues. The junction had 5 bases not matched to a gene; V was cut back by 4 bases and J by 2 bases. From germline, CDR1 is KGHSY and CDR2 FQNENV.

In DNA, the CDR3 is TGTGCCAGTAGTATTCTTTCGAGGGGATGGATGGCCAAAAACATTCAGTACTTC. Its translation is CASSILSRGWMAKNIQYF. The chain links TRBV19 to TRBJ2-4, with D perhaps being TRBD1 or TRBD2 (5 bases each). Germline CDR1 reads LNHDA; CDR2 reads SQIVND (reference sequence). Deletions cut 3 bases from V and 1 base from J, with 19 bases between. The CDR3 consists of 18 residues.

The rearrangement links TRBV7-2 to TRBJ1-6; tentatively, D is TRBD1 (5 bases). Trimming left V 5 bases short and J 6 bases short, with 17 bases between. There are 16 residues in the CDR3. Germline V lookup: CDR1 SGHTA, CDR2 FQGNSA. CDR3 sequence reads: CASSPKTGGLNSPLHF. The CDR3 nucleotides are TGTGCCAGCAGCCCGAAGACTGGGGGACTTAATTCACCCCTCCACTTT.

The chain has TRBV7-9 and TRBJ2-5; D unresolved. V lost 0 bases and J 5 bases, leaving 10 bases between the germline ends. The germline gives CDR1 SEHNR, CDR2 FQNEAQ (reference sequence). CDR3 length equals 14 residues. This chain's CDR3 is CASSLAVARETQYF. The CDR3, as DNA: TGTGCCAGCAGCTTAGCGGTGGCACGGGAGACCCAGTACTTC.

The chain has TRBV7-2 and TRBJ1-3, with D unclear. Germline V CDR1 and CDR2: SGHTA, FQGNSA. V lost 1 base and J 4 bases, leaving 11 bases between the germline ends. The CDR3 runs 15 residues. In nucleotides, the CDR3 is TGTGCCAGCAGCTTAGTTCGCACGGCCGGAAACACCATATATTTT. It yields the protein CASSLVRTAGNTIYF.

In its sample, this clone was seen a few times. The V and J genes are TRBV28 and TRBJ1-2; D gene unclear. The CDR3 sequence is 11 residues long. From germline, CDR1 is MDHEN and CDR2 SYDVKM. V lost 6 bases to trimming and J lost 2 bases, with 4 bases between them. The CDR3 DNA reads TGTGCCAGCAGCCCCAACTATGGCTACACCTTC. It translates to CASSPNYGYTF.

The V and J genes are TRBV5-4 and TRBJ2-3; D ambiguous. V gave up 2 bases and J gave up 2 bases, with 9 bases separating them. This CDR3 region has 14 residues. The germline V gene encodes CDR1 SGHNT and CDR2 YYREEE (reference sequence). CDR3 amino acids: CASSFRAYTDTQYF. CDR3 in DNA: TGTGCCAGCAGCTTTCGGGCTTACACAGATACGCAGTATTTT.

The table lists this clone with a few counts. The chain uses TRBV7-9 and TRBJ1-2, with D possibly being TRBD1 (5 bases). V lost 1 base and J 6 bases, leaving 18 bases between the germline ends. The CDR3 totals 16 residues. Germline assignment: CDR1 SEHNR and CDR2 FQNEAQ (reference sequence). The CDR3 loop reads CASSLVSWGGVDGYTF. The CDR3 DNA sequence: TGTGCCAGCAGCTTAGTTTCGTGGGGCGGCGTCGATGGCTACACCTTC.

This clone was seen only a few times. The rearrangement links TRBV29-1 to TRBJ1-2, with D perhaps TRBD1 (5 bases). Germline assignment: CDR1 SQVTM and CDR2 ANQGSEA. There are 12 residues in the CDR3. Trimming took off 6 bases at V and 6 bases at J, with 14 bases between the two ends. In DNA form, the CDR3 reads TGCAGCGTCCTGCGACAGAAGCATGGCTACACCTTC. Protein product: CSVLRQKHGYTF. The variable domain in full, with the rest retrieved from reference TRBV29-1 and TRBJ1-2, is SAVISQKPSRDICQRGTSLTIQCQVDSQVTMMFWYRQQPGQSLTLIATANQGSEATYESGFVIDKFPISRPNLTFSTLTVSNMSPEDSSIYLCSVLRQKHGYTFGSGTRLTVV.

The chain combines TRBV5-4 with TRBJ2-1; D is possibly TRBD2 (5 bases). The CDR3 is 16 residues long. Germline-derived CDR1 and CDR2 are SGHNT and YYREEE (reference sequence). V was shortened by 0 bases and J by 0 bases, with 10 bases between the two germline ends. CDR3 sequence reads: CASSLGGPSSYNEQFF. The CDR3 coding sequence is TGTGCCAGCAGCTTGGGAGGGCCTAGCTCCTACAATGAGCAGTTCTTC.

The rearrangement joins TRBV10-3 to TRBJ1-1, with TRBD1 matching 7 bases. CDR3 size: 13 residues. CDR1 ENHRY and CDR2 SYGVKD come from the germline V gene. V was clipped by 6 bases and J by 0 bases; unmatched bases: 1. DNA for the CDR3: TGTGCCATCAGGGGACAGCTGAACACTGAAGCTTTCTTT. Translation gives CAIRGQLNTEAFF.

This clone was counted a few times. The genes are TRBV6-5 and TRBJ2-1, with D tentatively TRBD1 (5 bases). The germline gives CDR1 MNHEY, CDR2 SVGAGI. Trimming removed 7 bases from V and 9 bases from J, with 10 bases in between. This CDR3 region has 11 residues. CDR3 coding DNA: TGTGCCAGCATCCTAAGGGGTGAGCAGTTCTTC. This gives the protein CASILRGEQFF.